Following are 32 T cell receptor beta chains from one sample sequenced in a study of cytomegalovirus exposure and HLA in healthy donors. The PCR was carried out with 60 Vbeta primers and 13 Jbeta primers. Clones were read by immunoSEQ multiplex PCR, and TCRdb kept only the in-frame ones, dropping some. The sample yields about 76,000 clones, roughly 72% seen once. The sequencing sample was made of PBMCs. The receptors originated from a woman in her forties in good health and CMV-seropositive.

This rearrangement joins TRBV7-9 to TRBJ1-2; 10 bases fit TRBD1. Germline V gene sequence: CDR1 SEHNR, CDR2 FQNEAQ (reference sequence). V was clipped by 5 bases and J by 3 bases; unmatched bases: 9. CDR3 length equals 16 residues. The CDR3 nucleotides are TGTGCCAGCAGCATACCCAGGGACAGGGGAGACTATGGCTACACCTTC. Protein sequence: CASSIPRDRGDYGYTF.

The CDR3 spells CASSQGAFGYTF. Written as DNA, the CDR3 is TGTGCCAGCAGTCAGGGGGCCTTTGGCTACACCTTC. J is TRBJ1-2 and V is TRBV7-2; 8 bases align to TRBD1. The J segment lost 7 bases and the V segment lost 6 bases, leaving 4 bases of the junction unmatched. CDR3 size: 12 residues. Germline lookup yields CDR1 SGHTA and CDR2 FQGNSA.

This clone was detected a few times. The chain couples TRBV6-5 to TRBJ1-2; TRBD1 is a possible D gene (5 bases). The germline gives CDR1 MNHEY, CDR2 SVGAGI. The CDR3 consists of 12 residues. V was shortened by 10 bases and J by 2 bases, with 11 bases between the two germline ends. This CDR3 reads CATQKGNYGYTF. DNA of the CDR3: TGTGCCACCCAGAAGGGGAACTATGGCTACACCTTC.

The CDR3 bases are TGTGCCAGCAGCGAAACAGTGGGAGATACGCAGTATTTT. It is translated as CASSETVGDTQYF. V is TRBV7-2 and J is TRBJ2-3; D ambiguous. The CDR3 length is 13 residues. Trimming removed 5 bases from V and 5 bases from J, with 11 bases in between. CDR1 is SGHTA, CDR2 FQGNSA, per germline.

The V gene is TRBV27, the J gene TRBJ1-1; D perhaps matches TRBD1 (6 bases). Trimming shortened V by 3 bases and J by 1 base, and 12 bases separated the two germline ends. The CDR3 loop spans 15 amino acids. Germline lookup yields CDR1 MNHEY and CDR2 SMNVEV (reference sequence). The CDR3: CASSFGGGGNTEAFF. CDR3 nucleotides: TGTGCCAGCAGTTTCGGGGGAGGGGGGAACACTGAAGCTTTCTTT.

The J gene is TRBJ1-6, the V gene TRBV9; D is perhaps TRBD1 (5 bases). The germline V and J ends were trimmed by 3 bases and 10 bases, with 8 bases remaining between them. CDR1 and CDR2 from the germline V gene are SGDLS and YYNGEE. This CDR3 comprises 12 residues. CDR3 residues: CASSGGASPLHF. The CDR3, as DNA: TGTGCCAGCAGCGGGGGCGCATCACCCCTCCACTTT.

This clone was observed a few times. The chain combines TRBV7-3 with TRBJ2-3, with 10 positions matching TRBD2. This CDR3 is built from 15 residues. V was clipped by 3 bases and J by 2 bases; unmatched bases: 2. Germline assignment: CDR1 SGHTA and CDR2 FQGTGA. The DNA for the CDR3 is TGTGCCAGCAGCTTTAGCGGGGGGCACACAGATACGCAGTATTTT. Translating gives CASSFSGGHTDTQYF.

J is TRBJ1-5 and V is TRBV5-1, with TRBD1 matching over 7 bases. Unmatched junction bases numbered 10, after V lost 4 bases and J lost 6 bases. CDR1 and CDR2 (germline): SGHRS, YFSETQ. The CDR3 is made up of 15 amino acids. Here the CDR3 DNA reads TGCGCCAGCAGCACGACAGGGTCGGAGGGTCAGCCCCAGCATTTT. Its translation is CASSTTGSEGQPQHF.

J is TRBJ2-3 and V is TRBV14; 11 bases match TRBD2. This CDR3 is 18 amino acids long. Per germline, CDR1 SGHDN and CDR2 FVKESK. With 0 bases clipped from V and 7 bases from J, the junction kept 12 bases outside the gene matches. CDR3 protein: CASSQERPSSGRRNTQYF. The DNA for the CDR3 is TGTGCCAGCAGCCAAGAGCGGCCTTCTAGCGGGAGGAGAAATACGCAGTATTTT.

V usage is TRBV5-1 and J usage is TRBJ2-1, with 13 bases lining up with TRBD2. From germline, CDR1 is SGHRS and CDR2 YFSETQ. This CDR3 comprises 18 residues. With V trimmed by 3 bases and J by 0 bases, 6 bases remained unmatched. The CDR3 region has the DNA TGCGCCAGCAGCTCCGGGACTAGCGGGAAGAGCTCCTACAATGAGCAGTTCTTC. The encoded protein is CASSSGTSGKSSYNEQFF.

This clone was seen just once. CDR3 DNA: TGTGCCTGGAGTGTCCGGGAGACCCAGTACTTC. It yields the protein CAWSVRETQYF. The chain combines TRBV30 with TRBJ2-5; D gene ambiguous. From germline, CDR1 is GTSNPN and CDR2 SVGIG (reference sequence). Trimming cost V 0 bases and J 5 bases, with 4 bases left between them. The CDR3 loop spans 11 amino acids. Based on the CDR3 plus reference TRBV30 and TRBJ2-5, the full variable domain is SQTIHQWPATLVQPVGSPLSLECTVEGTSNPNLYWYRQAAGRGLQLLFYSVGIGQISSEVPQNLSASRPQDRQFILSSKKLLLSDSGFYLCAWSVRETQYFGPGTRLLVL.

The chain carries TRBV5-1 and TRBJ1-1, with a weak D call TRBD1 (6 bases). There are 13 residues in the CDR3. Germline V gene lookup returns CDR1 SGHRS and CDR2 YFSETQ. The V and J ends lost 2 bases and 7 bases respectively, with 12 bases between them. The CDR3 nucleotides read TGCGCCAGCAGCTTTGAACAGGGCATTGAAGCTTTCTTT. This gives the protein CASSFEQGIEAFF.

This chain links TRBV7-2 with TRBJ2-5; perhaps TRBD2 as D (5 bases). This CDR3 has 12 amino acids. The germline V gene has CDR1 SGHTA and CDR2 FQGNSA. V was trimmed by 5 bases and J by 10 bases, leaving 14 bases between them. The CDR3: CASSPPRGNQYF. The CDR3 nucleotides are TGTGCCAGCAGCCCCCCCCGGGGTAACCAGTACTTC.

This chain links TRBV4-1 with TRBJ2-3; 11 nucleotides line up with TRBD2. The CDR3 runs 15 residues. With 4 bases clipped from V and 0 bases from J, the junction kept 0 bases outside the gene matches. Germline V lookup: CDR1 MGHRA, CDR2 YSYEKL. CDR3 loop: CASSRTSGSTDTQYF. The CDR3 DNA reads TGCGCCAGCAGCCGGACTAGCGGGAGCACAGATACGCAGTATTTT.

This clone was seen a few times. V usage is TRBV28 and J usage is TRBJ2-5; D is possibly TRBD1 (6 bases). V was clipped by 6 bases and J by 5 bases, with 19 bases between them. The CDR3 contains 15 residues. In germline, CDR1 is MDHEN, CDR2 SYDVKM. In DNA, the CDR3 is TGTGCCAGCAGCCCGGACAGAATTAATAAGGAGACCCAGTACTTC. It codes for CASSPDRINKETQYF.

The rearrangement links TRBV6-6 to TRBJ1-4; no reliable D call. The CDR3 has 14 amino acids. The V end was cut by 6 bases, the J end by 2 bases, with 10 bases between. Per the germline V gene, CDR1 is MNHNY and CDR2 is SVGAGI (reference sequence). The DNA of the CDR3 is TGTGCCAGCAGGCCCGGGTCGACTAATGAAAAACTGTTTTTT. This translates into CASRPGSTNEKLFF.

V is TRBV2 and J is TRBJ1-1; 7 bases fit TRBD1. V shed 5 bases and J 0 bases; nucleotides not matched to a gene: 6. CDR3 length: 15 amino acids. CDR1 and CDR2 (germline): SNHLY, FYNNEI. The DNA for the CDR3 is TGTGCCAGCAGTCCACAGGGGCTCCTGAACACTGAAGCTTTCTTT. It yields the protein CASSPQGLLNTEAFF.

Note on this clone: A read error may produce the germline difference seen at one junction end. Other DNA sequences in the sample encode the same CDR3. CDR3 in amino acids: CASSIGATQPQHF. CDR3 nucleotides: TGTGCTAGTAGTATAGGGGCCACTCAGCCCCAGCATTTT. The J gene is TRBJ1-5, the V gene TRBV19; a weak D match, TRBD1 (5 bases). Looked up from germline, CDR1 is LNHDA and CDR2 is SQIVND (reference sequence). CDR3 length equals 13 residues.

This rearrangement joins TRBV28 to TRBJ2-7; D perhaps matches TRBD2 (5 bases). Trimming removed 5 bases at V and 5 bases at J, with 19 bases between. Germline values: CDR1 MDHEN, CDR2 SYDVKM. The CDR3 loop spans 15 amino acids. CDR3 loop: CASSPGGNSLHEQYF. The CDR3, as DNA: TGTGCCAGCAGTCCTGGAGGAAATAGCCTCCACGAGCAGTACTTC.

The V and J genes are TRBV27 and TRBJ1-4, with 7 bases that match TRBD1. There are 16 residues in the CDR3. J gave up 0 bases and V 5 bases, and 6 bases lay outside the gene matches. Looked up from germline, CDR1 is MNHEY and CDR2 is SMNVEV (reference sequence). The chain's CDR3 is CASSATGVATNEKLFF. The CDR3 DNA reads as TGTGCCAGCAGTGCCACAGGGGTTGCAACTAATGAAAAACTGTTTTTT.

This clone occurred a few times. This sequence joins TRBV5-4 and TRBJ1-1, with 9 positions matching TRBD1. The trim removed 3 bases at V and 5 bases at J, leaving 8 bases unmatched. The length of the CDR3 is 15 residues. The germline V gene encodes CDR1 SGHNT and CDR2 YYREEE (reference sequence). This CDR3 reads CASSSQKTGGTEAFF. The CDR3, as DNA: TGTGCCAGCAGCTCCCAAAAGACAGGGGGGACTGAAGCTTTCTTT.

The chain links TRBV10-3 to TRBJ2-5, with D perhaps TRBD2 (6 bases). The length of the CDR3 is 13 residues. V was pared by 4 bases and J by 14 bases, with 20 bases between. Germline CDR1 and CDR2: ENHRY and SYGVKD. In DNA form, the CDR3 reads TGTGCCATCAGTGCCGGGGAAGAACGGGGGTCTTACTTC. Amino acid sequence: CAISAGEERGSYF.

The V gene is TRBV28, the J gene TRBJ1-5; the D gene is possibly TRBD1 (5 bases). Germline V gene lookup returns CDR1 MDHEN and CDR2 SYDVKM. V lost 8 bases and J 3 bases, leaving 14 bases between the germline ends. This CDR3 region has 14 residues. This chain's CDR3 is CASRTGGYNQPQHF. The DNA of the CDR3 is TGTGCCAGCCGAACGGGGGGGTACAATCAGCCCCAGCATTTT. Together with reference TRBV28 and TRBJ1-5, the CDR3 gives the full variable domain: DVKVTQSSRYLVKRTGEKVFLECVQDMDHENMFWYRQDPGLGLRLIYFSYDVKMKEKGDIPEGYSVSREKKERFSLILESASTNQTSMYLCASRTGGYNQPQHFGDGTRLSIL.

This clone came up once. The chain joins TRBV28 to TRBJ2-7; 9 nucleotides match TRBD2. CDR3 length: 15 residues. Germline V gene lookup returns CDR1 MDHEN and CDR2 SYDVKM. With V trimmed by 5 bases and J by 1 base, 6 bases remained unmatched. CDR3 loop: CASSLSSGASYEQYF. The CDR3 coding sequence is TGTGCCAGCAGTCTGTCTAGCGGGGCATCCTACGAGCAGTACTTC.

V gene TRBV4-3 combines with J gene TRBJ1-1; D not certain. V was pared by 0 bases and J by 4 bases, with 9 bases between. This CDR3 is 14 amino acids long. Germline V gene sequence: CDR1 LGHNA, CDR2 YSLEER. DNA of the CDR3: TGCGCCAGCAGCCAAGACACGGTTATCACTGAAGCTTTCTTT. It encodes CASSQDTVITEAFF.

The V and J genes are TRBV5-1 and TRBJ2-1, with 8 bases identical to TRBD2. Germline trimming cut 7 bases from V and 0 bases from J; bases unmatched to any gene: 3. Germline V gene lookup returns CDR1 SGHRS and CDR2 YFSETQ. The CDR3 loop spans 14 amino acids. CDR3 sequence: CASSREVSYNEQFF. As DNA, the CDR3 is TGCGCCAGCTCGCGGGAGGTCTCCTACAATGAGCAGTTCTTC. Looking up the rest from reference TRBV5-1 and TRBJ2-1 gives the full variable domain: KAGVTQTPRYLIKTRGQQVTLSCSPISGHRSVSWYQQTPGQGLQFLFEYFSETQRNKGNFPGRFSGRQFSNSRSEMNVSTLELGDSALYLCASSREVSYNEQFFGPGTRLTVL.

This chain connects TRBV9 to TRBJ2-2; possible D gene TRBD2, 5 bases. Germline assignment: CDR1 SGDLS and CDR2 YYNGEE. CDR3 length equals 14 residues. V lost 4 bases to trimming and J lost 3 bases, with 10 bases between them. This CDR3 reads CASSITRDTGELFF. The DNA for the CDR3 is TGTGCCAGCAGCATTACTAGAGACACCGGGGAGCTGTTTTTT.

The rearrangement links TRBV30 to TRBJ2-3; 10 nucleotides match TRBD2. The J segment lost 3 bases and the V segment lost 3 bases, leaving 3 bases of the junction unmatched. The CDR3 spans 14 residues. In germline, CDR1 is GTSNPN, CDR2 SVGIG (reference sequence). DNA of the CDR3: TGTGCCTGGAGCCTTAGCGGGAGGACAGATACGCAGTATTTT. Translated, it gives CAWSLSGRTDTQYF.

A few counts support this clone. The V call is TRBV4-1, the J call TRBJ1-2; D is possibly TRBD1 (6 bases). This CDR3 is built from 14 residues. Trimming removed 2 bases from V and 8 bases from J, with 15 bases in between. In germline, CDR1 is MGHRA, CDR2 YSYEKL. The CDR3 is CASSQLGQRTGYTF. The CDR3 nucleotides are TGCGCCAGCAGCCAACTAGGACAGAGAACCGGCTACACCTTC.

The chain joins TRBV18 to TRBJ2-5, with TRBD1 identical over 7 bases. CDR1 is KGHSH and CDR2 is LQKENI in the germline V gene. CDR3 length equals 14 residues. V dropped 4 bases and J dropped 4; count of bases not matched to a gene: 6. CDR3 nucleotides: TGTGCCAGCTCACGAGACAGGGCGTCAGAGACCCAGTACTTC. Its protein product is CASSRDRASETQYF.

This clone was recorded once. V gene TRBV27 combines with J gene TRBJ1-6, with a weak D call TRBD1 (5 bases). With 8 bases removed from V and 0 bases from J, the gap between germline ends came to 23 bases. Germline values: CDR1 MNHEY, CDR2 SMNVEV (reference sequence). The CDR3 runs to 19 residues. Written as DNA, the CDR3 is TGTGCCAGCTCCAGACAGCCAACCTTAAAAAACTCCTATAATTCACCCCTCCACTTT. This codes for CASSRQPTLKNSYNSPLHF.

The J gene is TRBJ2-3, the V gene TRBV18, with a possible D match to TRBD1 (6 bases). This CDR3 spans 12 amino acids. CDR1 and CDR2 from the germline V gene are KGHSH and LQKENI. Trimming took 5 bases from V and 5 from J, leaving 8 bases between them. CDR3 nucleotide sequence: TGTGCCAGCTCAGCAGGGGTAGATACGCAGTATTTT. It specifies CASSAGVDTQYF. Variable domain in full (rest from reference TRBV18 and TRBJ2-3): NAGVMQNPRHLVRRRGQEARLRCSPMKGHSHVYWYRQLPEEGLKFMVYLQKENIIDESGMPKERFSAEFPKEGPSILRIQQVVRGDSAAYFCASSAGVDTQYFGPGTRLTVL.